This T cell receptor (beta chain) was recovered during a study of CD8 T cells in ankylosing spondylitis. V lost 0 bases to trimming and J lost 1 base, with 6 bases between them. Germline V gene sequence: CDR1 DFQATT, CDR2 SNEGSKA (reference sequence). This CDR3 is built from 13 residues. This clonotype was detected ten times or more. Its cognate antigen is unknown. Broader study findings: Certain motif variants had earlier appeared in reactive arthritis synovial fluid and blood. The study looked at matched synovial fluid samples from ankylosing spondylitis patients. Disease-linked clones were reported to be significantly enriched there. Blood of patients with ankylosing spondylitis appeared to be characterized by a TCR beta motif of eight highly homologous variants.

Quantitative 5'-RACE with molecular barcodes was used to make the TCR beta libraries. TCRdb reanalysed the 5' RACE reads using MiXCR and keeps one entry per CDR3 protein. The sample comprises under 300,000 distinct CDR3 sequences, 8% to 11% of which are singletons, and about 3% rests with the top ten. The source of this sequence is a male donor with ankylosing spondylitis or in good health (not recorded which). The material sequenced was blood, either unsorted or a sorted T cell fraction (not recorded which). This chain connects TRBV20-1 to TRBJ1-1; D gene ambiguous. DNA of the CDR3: TGCAGTGCTAGAGATTACGGGAACACTGAAGCTTTCTTT. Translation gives CSARDYGNTEAFF.